The 25 T cell receptor beta chains reported below all come from one sample, sequenced in a study of blood T cell repertoires in COVID-19 (dated by TCRdb to the early 2020s). The library was obtained by the immunoSEQ multiplex PCR assay. TCRdb limited this immuneACCESS table to in-frame rearrangements with V and J called. A share of clones is missing; checked studies link under half to unresolved V genes, and the rest is unexplained. Recorded for this sample are just under 350,000 clones; roughly 90% of them occurred a single time. Around 7.9% of the sample rests with the top ten. The sample comprised peripheral blood. These receptors originate from a woman aged 70-85 years with COVID-19, enrolled during active disease.

This clone has a handful of counts. The chain is built from TRBV3-1 (or the pseudogene TRBV3-2) and TRBJ2-1, with TRBD1 matching 7 bases. CDR1 is LGHDT and CDR2 is YNNKEL in the germline V gene (reference sequence). The CDR3 contains 14 residues. Trimming cost V 2 bases and J 12 bases; bases outside gene matches: 10. CDR3 amino acids: CASSQSTGARRQFF. DNA for the CDR3: TGTGCCAGCAGCCAATCAACAGGGGCTCGGCGGCAGTTCTTC.

The sample holds a few counts of this clone. The chain uses TRBV3-1 (or the pseudogene TRBV3-2) and TRBJ1-2; possible D gene TRBD1, 6 bases. CDR1 and CDR2 from the germline V gene are LGHDT and YNNKEL (reference sequence). This CDR3 is 13 amino acids long. Trimming stripped 4 bases from V and 6 bases from J, with 12 bases between. The CDR3 region has the DNA TGTGCCAGCAGCCTACCACAGGGAAATGGCTACACCTTC. Residues: CASSLPQGNGYTF.

This chain links TRBV19 with TRBJ1-4; D perhaps matches TRBD1 (5 bases). CDR1 is LNHDA, CDR2 SQIVND, per germline (reference sequence). The germline V and J ends were trimmed by 9 bases and 7 bases, with 12 bases remaining between them. The CDR3 consists of 12 residues. The CDR3 sequence: CARTGGSEKLFF. For the CDR3, the DNA is TGTGCCAGAACAGGTGGTAGTGAAAAACTGTTTTTT. The complete variable domain, with remaining parts taken from reference TRBV19 and TRBJ1-4, reads DGGITQSPKYLFRKEGQNVTLSCEQNLNHDAMYWYRQDPGQGLRLIYYSQIVNDFQKGDIAEGYSVSREKKESFPLTVTSAQKNPTAFYLCARTGGSEKLFFGSGTQLSVL.

The chain uses TRBV10-3 and TRBJ1-2; D is possibly TRBD1 (5 bases). The V gene lost 8 bases and the J gene lost 0 bases, with 13 bases spanning the gap. The germline V gene has CDR1 ENHRY and CDR2 SYGVKD. The CDR3 is 14 residues long. CDR3 coding DNA: TGTGCCATCGGTCAGCAGGGTCCTAACTATGGCTACACCTTC. This gives the protein CAIGQQGPNYGYTF.

This chain uses TRBV7-9 with TRBJ1-3; possible D gene TRBD1, 6 bases. The germline V gene encodes CDR1 SEHNR and CDR2 FQNEAQ (reference sequence). The CDR3 covers 13 residues. Trimming cost V 4 bases and J 9 bases, with 13 bases left between them. For the CDR3, the DNA is TGTGCCAGCAGCTGGACAGAACGGGGCACCATATATTTT. Protein product: CASSWTERGTIYF.

The rearrangement links TRBV7-3 to TRBJ1-1; a weak D match, TRBD1 (5 bases). The CDR3 runs to 13 residues. Germline V gives CDR1 SGHTA, CDR2 FQGTGA. Trimming pared 6 bases from V and 7 bases from J, leaving 15 bases between. CDR3 bases: TGTGCCAGCAGTCTGGACAACCAACGTGAAGCTTTCTTT. Encoded protein: CASSLDNQREAFF.

This chain links TRBV6-5 with TRBJ1-1, with 11 bases aligning to TRBD1. CDR1 MNHEY and CDR2 SVGAGI come from the germline V gene. V shed 2 bases and J 5 bases; nucleotides not matched to a gene: 4. The CDR3 runs to 15 residues. CDR3 amino acids: CASSYGQGAGTEAFF. The CDR3 coding sequence is TGTGCCAGCAGTTACGGACAGGGGGCAGGTACTGAAGCTTTCTTT.

Only one count was recorded for this clone. J is TRBJ1-1 and V is TRBV7-6; D may be TRBD1 (5 bases). CDR1 and CDR2 from the germline V gene are SGHVS and FNYEAQ. The CDR3 is 12 residues long. The V end lost 1 base, the J end lost 7 bases, and 7 bases lay between the germline ends. DNA for the CDR3: TGTGCCAGCAGCTTAGGGGGGGATGAAGCTTTCTTT. Protein: CASSLGGDEAFF.

The chain links TRBV28 to TRBJ1-5, with 10 positions matching TRBD1. The V gene end was trimmed by 6 bases and the J gene end by 3 bases; junction bases not matched to a gene: 8. Germline V CDR1 and CDR2: MDHEN, SYDVKM. The CDR3 is 16 amino acids. In DNA form, the CDR3 reads TGTGCCAGCAGGAAACCGGGACAGGGGACCAATCAGCCCCAGCATTTT. It translates to CASRKPGQGTNQPQHF. Variable domain in full (rest from reference TRBV28 and TRBJ1-5): DVKVTQSSRYLVKRTGEKVFLECVQDMDHENMFWYRQDPGLGLRLIYFSYDVKMKEKGDIPEGYSVSREKKERFSLILESASTNQTSMYLCASRKPGQGTNQPQHFGDGTRLSIL.

V and J are TRBV7-6 and TRBJ2-1, with 11 bases lining up with TRBD2. V gave up 6 bases and J gave up 4 bases; unmatched junction bases: 5. Germline assignment: CDR1 SGHVS and CDR2 FNYEAQ. CDR3 size: 15 residues. In nucleotides, the CDR3 is TGTGCCAGCAGTCTGGGACTAGCGGCTTACAATGAGCAGTTCTTC. It encodes CASSLGLAAYNEQFF.

The chain recombines TRBV6-5 with TRBJ1-2, with D hard to call. Germline assignment: CDR1 MNHEY and CDR2 SVGAGI. CDR3 length equals 14 residues. Trimming left V 5 bases short and J 3 bases short, with 13 bases between. DNA for the CDR3: TGTGCCAGCAGTCGCACGAGGCGCGACTATGGCTACACCTTC. It translates to CASSRTRRDYGYTF.

The genes are TRBV11-2 and TRBJ2-7; possible D gene TRBD2, 5 bases. The germline V gene encodes CDR1 SGHAT and CDR2 FQNNGV. The CDR3 extends over 12 amino acids. The ends were cut back, 5 bases at V and 9 bases at J, with 14 bases in the middle. CDR3 sequence reads: CASSAPLGGQYF. The CDR3 DNA follows: TGTGCCAGCAGCGCCCCCCTAGGAGGGCAGTACTTC.

V is TRBV20-1 and J is TRBJ1-6; 9 bases map to TRBD1. With 3 bases clipped from V and 5 bases from J, the junction kept 2 bases outside the gene matches. The CDR3 length is 14 residues. From germline, CDR1 is DFQATT and CDR2 SNEGSKA (reference sequence). CDR3 in amino acids: CSASGDRDNSPLHF. The CDR3 bases are TGCAGTGCTAGTGGGGACAGGGATAATTCACCCCTCCACTTT.

J is TRBJ2-2 and V is TRBV2; 16 nucleotides line up with TRBD2. The V and J ends lost 6 bases and 5 bases, in that order; junction bases with no gene match: 12. The CDR3 totals 19 residues. CDR1 and CDR2 (germline): SNHLY, FYNNEI. The CDR3 DNA follows: TGTGCCAGCAGCCCAACGGGGACTAGCGGGGGGGCATGGACCGGGGAGCTGTTTTTT. Protein: CASSPTGTSGGAWTGELFF.

The gene calls are TRBV2 and TRBJ1-2; D perhaps matches TRBD1 (5 bases). The germline V and J ends were trimmed by 7 bases and 7 bases, with 19 bases remaining between them. There are 14 residues in the CDR3. Germline V gene sequence: CDR1 SNHLY, CDR2 FYNNEI. CDR3 nucleotides: TGTGCCAGCACCCTCTTGGGGGGAATTAGTGGCTACACCTTC. Protein product: CASTLLGGISGYTF.

The chain joins TRBV10-3 to TRBJ1-1, with a tentative D call TRBD1 (6 bases). The CDR3 has 14 amino acids. Germline V gene sequence: CDR1 ENHRY, CDR2 SYGVKD. V lost 3 bases and J lost 5, with 13 bases in between. CDR3 protein: CAISDLGGGTEAFF. CDR3 nucleotide sequence: TGTGCCATCAGTGATTTAGGGGGTGGAACTGAAGCTTTCTTT.

The chain has TRBV5-6 and TRBJ1-1; D not certain. The CDR3 runs 15 residues. Trimming took 2 bases from V and 4 from J, leaving 15 bases between them. CDR1 is SGHDT, CDR2 YYEEEE, per germline. The CDR3 sequence is CASSFSYASGTEAFF. The DNA of the CDR3 is TGTGCCAGCAGCTTTTCTTACGCTTCCGGCACTGAAGCTTTCTTT.

This clone has just one count. Other DNA sequences in the same sample also yield this CDR3. V and J are TRBV29-1 and TRBJ1-2, with 8 bases lining up with TRBD1. Trimming took 6 bases from V and 2 from J; bases not matched to a gene: 5. The CDR3 is 13 residues long. The germline V gene has CDR1 SQVTM and CDR2 ANQGSEA. The CDR3 loop is CSVGQGGNYGYTF. The CDR3, as DNA: TGCAGCGTCGGACAGGGAGGAAACTATGGCTACACCTTC.

The genes are TRBV19 and TRBJ1-2, with D perhaps matching TRBD1 (6 bases). The CDR3 runs 13 residues. CDR1 is LNHDA and CDR2 is SQIVND in the germline V gene (reference sequence). Trimming removed 3 bases from V and 6 bases from J, with 11 bases in between. The CDR3 nucleotides read TGTGCCAGTAGTATGCGCAGGGGAAATGGCTACACCTTC. It specifies CASSMRRGNGYTF.

This chain connects TRBV18 to TRBJ1-2, with TRBD1 identical over 7 bases. Germline CDR1 and CDR2: KGHSH and LQKENI. V shed 1 base and J 4 bases; nucleotides not matched to a gene: 12. The CDR3 sequence is 17 residues long. CDR3 nucleotide sequence: TGTGCCAGCTCACCACTTCTCCTCTTCCGGGACAGCTATGGCTACACCTTC. It translates to CASSPLLLFRDSYGYTF.

The rearrangement uses TRBV7-2 and TRBJ2-3, with 10 bases lining up with TRBD1. Germline V gives CDR1 SGHTA, CDR2 FQGNSA. There are 17 residues in the CDR3. Trimming cost V 1 base and J 5 bases; bases outside gene matches: 9. The CDR3 sequence: CASSLVGTGAVGDTQYF. The CDR3 coding sequence is TGTGCCAGCAGCTTAGTTGGGACAGGGGCTGTAGGAGATACGCAGTATTTT.

V is TRBV1 and J is TRBJ1-6; the table names TRBD1, a call not compared with the DNA. TRBV1 is listed as a pseudogene. The CDR3 runs to 16 residues. In nucleotides, the CDR3 is TGCACCAGCAGCCAAGTTTCACCGCCGCAGAATTCACCCCTCCACTTT. It translates to CTSSQVSPPQNSPLHF.

The chain is built from TRBV28 and TRBJ2-3, with 8 bases fitting TRBD2. Germline CDR1 and CDR2: MDHEN and SYDVKM. This CDR3 has 15 residues. With 2 bases clipped from V and 5 bases from J, the junction kept 6 bases outside the gene matches. Here the CDR3 DNA reads TGTGCCAGCAGTTTAAGGGCGGGGGGAGGAGATACGCAGTATTTT. It is translated as CASSLRAGGGDTQYF.

This CDR3 reads CSASKGALNTEAFF. The CDR3 DNA is TGCAGTGCTAGTAAGGGGGCTCTGAACACTGAAGCTTTCTTT. The chain has TRBV20-1 and TRBJ1-1; 7 nucleotides match TRBD1. J gave up 0 bases and V 3 bases, and 4 bases lay outside the gene matches. The CDR3 spans 14 residues. Germline CDR1 reads DFQATT; CDR2 reads SNEGSKA (reference sequence).

This chain uses TRBV6-4 with TRBJ1-1; no definite D call. The CDR3 spans 13 residues. V lost 3 bases to trimming and J lost 5 bases, with 10 bases between them. CDR1 and CDR2 (germline): MRHNA, SNTAGT. The CDR3 DNA reads TGTGCCAGCAGTGAAGGGAGGACGACTGAAGCTTTCTTT. Its translation is CASSEGRTTEAFF.